The clone carrying this T cell receptor beta chain was counted between two and nine times. The source of the sample is a study of blood T cell repertoires in COVID-19. As for the study in general: Specimens from acute and convalescent COVID-19 originated in the United States, Italy and Spain. Sample material is recorded as cDNA or gDNA derived from T cells, B-cell-depleted T cells, or PBMCs.

Original handling: Researchers report that nucleated cell counts were estimated from reference gene primer amplification. Profiling relied on immunoSEQ multiplex PCR, and the TCRdb table lists in-frame clones only, not all of them. Clonal size and the V and J genes are those of that table, whereas D and trimming came from the DNA. The sample comprises 35,000 to 45,000 clones, approximately 85% of which are singletons, and 30% to 35% rests with the top ten. The sequence was collected from a woman older than 75 with acute or convalescent COVID-19. Material for sequencing was peripheral blood.

CDR3 residues: CASSYSGLAGVYEQYF. The CDR3 DNA reads TGTGCCAGCAGTTACTCAGGACTAGCGGGAGTCTACGAGCAGTACTTC. The chain couples TRBV6-5 to TRBJ2-7, with TRBD2 matching 13 bases. V gave up 0 bases and J gave up 3 bases; unmatched junction bases: 2. Germline CDR1 MNHEY, CDR2 SVGAGI. CDR3 length equals 16 residues.